The present T cell receptor beta chain was sequenced within a study of blood T cell repertoires in COVID-19. Study-wide context: Samples taken during acute and convalescent COVID-19 were collected in the United States, Italy and Spain. Sources were T cells, B-cell-depleted T cells, or PBMCs; the material itself was cDNA or gDNA.

This CDR3 region has 16 residues. CDR1 and CDR2 from the germline V gene are SEHNR and FQNEAQ (reference sequence). J lost 6 bases, V lost 3 bases, and 11 bases had no gene match. This clone showed up just a few times. Methods used by the authors: Reference gene primer amplification gave nucleated cell count estimates. The method was immunoSEQ multiplex PCR; TCRdb's version includes in-frame clones alone and lacks a portion of them. V and J calls and clone size are those listed in that table; D and trimming were worked out from the DNA. The repertoire consists of 150,000 to 200,000 clones, with about nine tenths occurring once and the leading ten covering 18%.

This receptor was identified in a man in his sixties with active or convalescent COVID-19. The chain employs TRBV7-9 and TRBJ2-7; 10 nucleotides agree with TRBD1. The sample was peripheral blood. CDR3 in amino acids: CASSFRGTGVMGEQYF. For the CDR3, the DNA is TGTGCCAGCAGCTTTAGGGGGACAGGGGTCATGGGCGAGCAGTACTTC.